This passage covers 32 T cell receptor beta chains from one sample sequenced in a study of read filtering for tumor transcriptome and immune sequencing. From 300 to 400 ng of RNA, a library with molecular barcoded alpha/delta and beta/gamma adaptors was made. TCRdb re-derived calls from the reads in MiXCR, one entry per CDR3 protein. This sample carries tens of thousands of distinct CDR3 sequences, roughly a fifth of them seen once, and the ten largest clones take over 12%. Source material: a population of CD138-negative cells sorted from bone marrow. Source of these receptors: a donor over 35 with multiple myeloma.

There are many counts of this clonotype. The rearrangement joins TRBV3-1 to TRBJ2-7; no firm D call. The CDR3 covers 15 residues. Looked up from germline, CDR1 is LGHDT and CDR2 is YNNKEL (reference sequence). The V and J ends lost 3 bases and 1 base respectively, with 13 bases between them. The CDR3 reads CASSQGLVESYEQYF. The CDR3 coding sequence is TGTGCCAGCAGCCAGGGCTTGGTTGAATCCTACGAGCAGTACTTC.

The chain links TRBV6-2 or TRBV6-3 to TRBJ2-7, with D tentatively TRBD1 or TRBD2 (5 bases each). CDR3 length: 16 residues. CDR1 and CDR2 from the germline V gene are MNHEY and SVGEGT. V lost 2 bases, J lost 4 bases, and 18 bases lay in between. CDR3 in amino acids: CASSYTAGTARYEQYF. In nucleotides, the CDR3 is TGTGCCAGCAGTTACACGGCCGGGACCGCTCGTTACGAGCAGTACTTC.

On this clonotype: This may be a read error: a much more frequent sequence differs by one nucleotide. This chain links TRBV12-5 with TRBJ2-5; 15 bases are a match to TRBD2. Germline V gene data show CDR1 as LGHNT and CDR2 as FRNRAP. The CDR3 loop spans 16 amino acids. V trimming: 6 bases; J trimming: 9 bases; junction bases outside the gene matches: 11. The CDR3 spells CASGRGLAGGFEAQYF. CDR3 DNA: TGTGCTAGTGGCAGAGGACTAGCGGGAGGGTTTGAGGCCCAGTACTTC.

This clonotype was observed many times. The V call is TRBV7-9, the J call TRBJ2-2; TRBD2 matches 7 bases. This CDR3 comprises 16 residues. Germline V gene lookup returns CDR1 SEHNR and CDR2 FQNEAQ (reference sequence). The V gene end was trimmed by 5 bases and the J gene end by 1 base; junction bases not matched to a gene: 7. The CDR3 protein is CASSQQGGRNTGELFF. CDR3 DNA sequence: TGTGCCAGCAGCCAGCAGGGCGGGAGGAACACCGGGGAGCTGTTTTTT.

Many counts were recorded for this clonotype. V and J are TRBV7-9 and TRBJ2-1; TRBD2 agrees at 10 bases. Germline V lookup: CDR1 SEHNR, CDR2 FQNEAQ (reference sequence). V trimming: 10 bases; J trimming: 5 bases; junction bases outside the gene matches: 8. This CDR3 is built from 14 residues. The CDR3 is CATVLAGVNNEQFF. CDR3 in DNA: TGTGCCACCGTGCTAGCGGGAGTGAACAATGAGCAGTTCTTC.

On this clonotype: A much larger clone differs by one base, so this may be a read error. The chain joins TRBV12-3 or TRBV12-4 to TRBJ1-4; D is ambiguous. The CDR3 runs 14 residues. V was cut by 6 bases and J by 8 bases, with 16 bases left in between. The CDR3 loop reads CASRLSGGGEKLFF. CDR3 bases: TGTGCCAGCAGATTAAGCGGCGGTGGGGAAAAACTGTTTTTT.

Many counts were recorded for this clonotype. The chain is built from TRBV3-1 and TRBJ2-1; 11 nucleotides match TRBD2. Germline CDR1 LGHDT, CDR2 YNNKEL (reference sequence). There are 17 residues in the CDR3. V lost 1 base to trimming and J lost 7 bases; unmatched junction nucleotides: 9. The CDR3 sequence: CASSQVAGGPLVNEQFF. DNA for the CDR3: TGTGCCAGCAGCCAAGTAGCGGGAGGGCCTTTGGTTAATGAGCAGTTCTTC.

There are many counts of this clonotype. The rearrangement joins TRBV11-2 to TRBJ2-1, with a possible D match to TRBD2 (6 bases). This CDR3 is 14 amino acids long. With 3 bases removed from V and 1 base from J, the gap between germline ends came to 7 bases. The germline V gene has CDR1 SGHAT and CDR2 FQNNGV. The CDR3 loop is CASSFGSSYNEQFF. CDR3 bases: TGTGCCAGCAGCTTCGGGAGTTCCTACAATGAGCAGTTCTTC.

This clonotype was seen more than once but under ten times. This CDR3 is CASSAANQPQHF. CDR3 in DNA: TGTGCCAGCTCTGCAGCCAATCAGCCCCAGCATTTT. This chain joins TRBV6-5 and TRBJ1-5, with D unclear. Germline CDR1 MNHEY, CDR2 SVGAGI. Trimming pared 8 bases from V and 3 bases from J, leaving 8 bases between. There are 12 residues in the CDR3.

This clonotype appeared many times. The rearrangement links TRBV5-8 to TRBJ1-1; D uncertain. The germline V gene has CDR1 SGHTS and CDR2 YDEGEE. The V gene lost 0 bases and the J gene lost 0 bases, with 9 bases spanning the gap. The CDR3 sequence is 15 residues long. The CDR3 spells CASSLGLIMNTEAFF. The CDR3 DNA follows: TGTGCCAGCAGCTTGGGCCTGATCATGAACACTGAAGCTTTCTTT. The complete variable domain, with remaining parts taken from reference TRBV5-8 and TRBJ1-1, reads EAGVTQSPTHLIKTRGQQATLRCSPISGHTSVYWYQQALGLGLQFLLWYDEGEERNRGNFPPRFSGRQFPNYSSELNVNALELEDSALYLCASSLGLIMNTEAFFGQGTRLTVV.

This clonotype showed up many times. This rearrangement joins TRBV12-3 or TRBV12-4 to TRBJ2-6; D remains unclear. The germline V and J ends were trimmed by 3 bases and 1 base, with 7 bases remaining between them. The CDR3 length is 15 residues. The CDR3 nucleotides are TGTGCCAGCAGTTTTGGGGAATCTGGGGCCAACGTCCTGACTTTC. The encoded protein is CASSFGESGANVLTF.

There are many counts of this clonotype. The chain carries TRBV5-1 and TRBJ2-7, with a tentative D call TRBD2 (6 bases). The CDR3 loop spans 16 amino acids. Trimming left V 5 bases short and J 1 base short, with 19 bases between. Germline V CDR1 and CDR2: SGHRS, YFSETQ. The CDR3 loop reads CASRLGGGTASYEQYF. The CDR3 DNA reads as TGCGCCAGCAGGCTTGGCGGTGGGACTGCATCCTACGAGCAGTACTTC.

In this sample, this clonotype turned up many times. CDR3 coding DNA: TGTGCCAGCAGTCCGGGACAGCCTGGGGATGAGCAGTTCTTC. Amino acid sequence: CASSPGQPGDEQFF. V and J are TRBV6-4 and TRBJ2-1; 7 bases are a match to TRBD1. Looked up from germline, CDR1 is MRHNA and CDR2 is SNTAGT. J was trimmed by 8 bases and V by 5 bases; bases with no gene match: 9. CDR3 length equals 14 residues.

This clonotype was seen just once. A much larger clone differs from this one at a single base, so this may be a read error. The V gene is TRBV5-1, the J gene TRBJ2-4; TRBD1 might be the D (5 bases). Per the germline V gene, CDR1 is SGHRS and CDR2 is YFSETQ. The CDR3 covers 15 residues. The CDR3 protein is CASGLEGRVENIQYF. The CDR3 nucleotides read TGCGCCAGCGGCTTGGAAGGCAGGGTCGAAAACATTCAGTACTTC. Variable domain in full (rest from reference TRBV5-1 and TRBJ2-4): KAGVTQTPRYLIKTRGQQVTLSCSPISGHRSVSWYQQTPGQGLQFLFEYFSETQRNKGNFPGRFSGRQFSNSRSEMNVSTLELGDSALYLCASGLEGRVENIQYFGAGTRLSVL.

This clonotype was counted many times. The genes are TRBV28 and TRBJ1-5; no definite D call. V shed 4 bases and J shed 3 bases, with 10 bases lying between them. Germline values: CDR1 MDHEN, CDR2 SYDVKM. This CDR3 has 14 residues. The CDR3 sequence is CASSSLKDNQPQHF. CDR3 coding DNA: TGTGCCAGCAGTTCCCTAAAGGACAATCAGCCCCAGCATTTT.

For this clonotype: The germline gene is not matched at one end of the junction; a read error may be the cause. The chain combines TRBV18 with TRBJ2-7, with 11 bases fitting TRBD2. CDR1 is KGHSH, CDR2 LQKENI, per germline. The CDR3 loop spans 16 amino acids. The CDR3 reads CACSPPGLAGAYEQYF. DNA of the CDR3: TGTGCCTGCTCACCACCAGGACTAGCGGGCGCTTACGAGCAGTACTTC.

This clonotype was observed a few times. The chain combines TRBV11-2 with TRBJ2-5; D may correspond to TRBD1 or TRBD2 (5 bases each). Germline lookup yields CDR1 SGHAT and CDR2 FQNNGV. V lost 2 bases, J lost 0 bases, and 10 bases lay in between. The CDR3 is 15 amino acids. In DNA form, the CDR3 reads TGTGCCAGCAGCTTATCAGGGACGAACCAAGAGACCCAGTACTTC. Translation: CASSLSGTNQETQYF.

CDR3 in amino acids: CSADLGTDTQYF. The CDR3 DNA follows: TGCAGTGCCGACCTCGGCACAGATACGCAGTATTTT. This chain connects TRBV20-1 to TRBJ2-3; D is undetermined. Trimming took off 6 bases at V and 1 base at J, with 8 bases between the two ends. The CDR3 covers 12 residues. Germline values: CDR1 DFQATT, CDR2 SNEGSKA (reference sequence).

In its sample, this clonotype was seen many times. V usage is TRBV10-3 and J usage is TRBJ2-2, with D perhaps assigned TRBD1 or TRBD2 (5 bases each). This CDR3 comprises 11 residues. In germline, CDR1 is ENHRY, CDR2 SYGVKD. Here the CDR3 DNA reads TGTGCGACACAAGGGACGGTGGAGCTGTTTTTT. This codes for CATQGTVELFF.

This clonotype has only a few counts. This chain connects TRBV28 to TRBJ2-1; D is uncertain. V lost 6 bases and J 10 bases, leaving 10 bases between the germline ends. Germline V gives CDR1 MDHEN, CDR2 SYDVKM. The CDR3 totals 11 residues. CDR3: CASRPTKEQFF. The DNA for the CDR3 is TGTGCCAGCAGACCTACGAAGGAGCAGTTCTTC.

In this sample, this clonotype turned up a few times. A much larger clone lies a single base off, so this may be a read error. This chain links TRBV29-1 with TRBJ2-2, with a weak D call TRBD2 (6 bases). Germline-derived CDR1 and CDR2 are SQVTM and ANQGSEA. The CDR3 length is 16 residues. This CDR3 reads CSVPPPGGSDTGGLFF. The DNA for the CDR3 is TGCAGCGTTCCCCCGCCTGGGGGTAGCGATACCGGGGGGCTGTTTTTT.

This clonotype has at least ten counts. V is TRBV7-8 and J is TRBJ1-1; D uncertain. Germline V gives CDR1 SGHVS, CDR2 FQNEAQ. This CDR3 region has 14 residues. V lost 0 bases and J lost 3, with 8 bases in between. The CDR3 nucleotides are TGTGCCAGCAGCTTAGCGGAGGGCCACACTGAAGCTTTCTTT. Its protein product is CASSLAEGHTEAFF.

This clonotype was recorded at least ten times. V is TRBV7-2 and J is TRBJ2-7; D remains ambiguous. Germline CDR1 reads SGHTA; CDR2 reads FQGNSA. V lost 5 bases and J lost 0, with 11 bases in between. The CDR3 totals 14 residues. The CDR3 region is CASSPRVISYEQYF. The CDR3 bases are TGTGCCAGCAGCCCTAGAGTGATCTCCTACGAGCAGTACTTC.

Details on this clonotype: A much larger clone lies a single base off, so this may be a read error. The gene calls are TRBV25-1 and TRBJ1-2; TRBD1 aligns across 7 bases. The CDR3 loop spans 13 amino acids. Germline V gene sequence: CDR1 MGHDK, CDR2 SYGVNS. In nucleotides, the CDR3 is TGTGCCAGCAGTGACGACAGGGCCTATGGCTTCACCTTC. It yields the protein CASSDDRAYGFTF.

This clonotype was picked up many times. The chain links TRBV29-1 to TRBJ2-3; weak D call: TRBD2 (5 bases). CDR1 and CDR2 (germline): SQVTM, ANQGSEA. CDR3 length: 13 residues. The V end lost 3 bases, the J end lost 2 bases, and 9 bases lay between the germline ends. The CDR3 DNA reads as TGCAGCGTTGAGGCGGGCTTCACAGATACGCAGTATTTT. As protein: CSVEAGFTDTQYF.

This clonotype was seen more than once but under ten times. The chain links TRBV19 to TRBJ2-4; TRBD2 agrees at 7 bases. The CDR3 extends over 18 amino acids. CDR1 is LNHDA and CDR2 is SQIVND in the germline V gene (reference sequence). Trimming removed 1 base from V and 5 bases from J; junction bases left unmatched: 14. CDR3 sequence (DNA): TGTGCCAGTAGTATAGCGGCGGGAGTTTCTATGAGCGAAAACATTCAGTACTTC. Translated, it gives CASSIAAGVSMSENIQYF.

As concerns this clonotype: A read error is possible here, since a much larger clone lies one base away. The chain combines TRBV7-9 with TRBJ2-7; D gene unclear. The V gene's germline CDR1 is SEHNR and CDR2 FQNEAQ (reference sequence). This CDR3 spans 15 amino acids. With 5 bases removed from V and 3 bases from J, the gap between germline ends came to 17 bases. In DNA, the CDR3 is TGTGCCAGCAGCCCGACATCAGGTCCTCTCTACGAGCAGTACTTC. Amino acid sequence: CASSPTSGPLYEQYF.

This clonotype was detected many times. DNA of the CDR3: TGCAGCGTTGAAGATACAGTCTCCTACGAGCAGTACTTC. Residues: CSVEDTVSYEQYF. This rearrangement joins TRBV29-1 to TRBJ2-7; no firm D call. Germline CDR1 is SQVTM and CDR2 is ANQGSEA. V was clipped by 0 bases and J by 0 bases, with 6 bases between them. The CDR3 covers 13 residues.

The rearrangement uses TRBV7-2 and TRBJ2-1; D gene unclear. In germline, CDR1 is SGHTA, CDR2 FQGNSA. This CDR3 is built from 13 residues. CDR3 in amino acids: CASCPGQYNEQFF. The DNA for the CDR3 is TGTGCTAGCTGCCCCGGGCAGTACAATGAGCAGTTCTTC. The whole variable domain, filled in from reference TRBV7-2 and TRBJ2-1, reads GAGVSQSPSNKVTEKGKDVELRCDPISGHTALYWYRQSLGQGLEFLIYFQGNSAPDKSGLPSDRFSAERTGGSVSTLTIQRTQQEDSAVYLCASCPGQYNEQFFGPGTRLTVL.

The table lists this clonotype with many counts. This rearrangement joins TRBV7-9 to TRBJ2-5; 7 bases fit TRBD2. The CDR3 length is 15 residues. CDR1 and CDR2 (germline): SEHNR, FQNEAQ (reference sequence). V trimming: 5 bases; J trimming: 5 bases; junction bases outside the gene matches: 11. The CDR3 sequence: CASSQQAGRSETQYF. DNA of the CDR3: TGTGCCAGCAGCCAACAAGCGGGAAGGAGTGAGACCCAGTACTTC.

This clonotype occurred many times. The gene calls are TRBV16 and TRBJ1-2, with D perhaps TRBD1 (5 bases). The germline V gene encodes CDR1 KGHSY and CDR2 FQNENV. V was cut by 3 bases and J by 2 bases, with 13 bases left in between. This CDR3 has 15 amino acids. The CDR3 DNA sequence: TGTGCCAGCAGCCACCAGCCGAGGGGCAACTATGGCTACACCTTC. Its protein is CASSHQPRGNYGYTF.

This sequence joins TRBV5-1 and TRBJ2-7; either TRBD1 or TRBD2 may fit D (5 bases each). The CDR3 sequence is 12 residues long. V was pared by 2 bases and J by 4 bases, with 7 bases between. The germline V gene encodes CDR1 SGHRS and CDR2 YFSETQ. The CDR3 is CASSFEGYEQYF. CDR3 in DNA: TGCGCCAGCAGCTTTGAGGGGTACGAGCAGTACTTC. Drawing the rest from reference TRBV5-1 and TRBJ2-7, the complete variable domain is KAGVTQTPRYLIKTRGQQVTLSCSPISGHRSVSWYQQTPGQGLQFLFEYFSETQRNKGNFPGRFSGRQFSNSRSEMNVSTLELGDSALYLCASSFEGYEQYFGPGTRLTVT.